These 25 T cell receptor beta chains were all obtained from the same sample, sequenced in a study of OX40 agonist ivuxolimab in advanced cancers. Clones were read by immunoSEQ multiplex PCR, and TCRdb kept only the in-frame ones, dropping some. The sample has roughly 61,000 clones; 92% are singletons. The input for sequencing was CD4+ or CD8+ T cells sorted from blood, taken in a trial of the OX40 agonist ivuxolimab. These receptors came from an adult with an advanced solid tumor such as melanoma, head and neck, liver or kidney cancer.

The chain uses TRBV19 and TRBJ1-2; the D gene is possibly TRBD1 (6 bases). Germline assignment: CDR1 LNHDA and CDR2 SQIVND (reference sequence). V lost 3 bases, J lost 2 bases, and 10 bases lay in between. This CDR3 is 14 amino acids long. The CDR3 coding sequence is TGTGCCAGTAGTATCCAGGGGACGAACTATGGCTACACCTTC. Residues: CASSIQGTNYGYTF. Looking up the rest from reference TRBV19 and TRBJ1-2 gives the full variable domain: DGGITQSPKYLFRKEGQNVTLSCEQNLNHDAMYWYRQDPGQGLRLIYYSQIVNDFQKGDIAEGYSVSREKKESFPLTVTSAQKNPTAFYLCASSIQGTNYGYTFGSGTRLTVV.

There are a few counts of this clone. CDR3 sequence: CASSSLAGDADTQYF. In DNA, the CDR3 is TGTGCCAGCAGCTCACTAGCGGGGGATGCAGATACGCAGTATTTT. The chain joins TRBV4-2 to TRBJ2-3, with 11 nucleotides matching TRBD2. This CDR3 region has 15 residues. Losses at the gene ends were 5 bases for V and 4 bases for J; bases not matched to a gene: 5. Germline V CDR1 and CDR2: LGHNA, YNFKEQ.

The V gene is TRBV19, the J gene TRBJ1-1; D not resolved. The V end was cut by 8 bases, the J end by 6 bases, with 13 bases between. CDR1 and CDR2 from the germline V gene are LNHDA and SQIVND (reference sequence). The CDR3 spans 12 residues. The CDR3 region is CASVSVVAEAFF. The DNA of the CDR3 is TGTGCCAGTGTTTCAGTGGTTGCTGAAGCTTTCTTT.

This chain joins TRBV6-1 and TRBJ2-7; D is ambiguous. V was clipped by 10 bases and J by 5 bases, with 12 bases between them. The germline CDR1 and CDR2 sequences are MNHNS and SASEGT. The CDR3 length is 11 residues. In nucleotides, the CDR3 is TGTGCCACCCTCGGACCCCACGAGCAGTACGTC. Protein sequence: CATLGPHEQYV.

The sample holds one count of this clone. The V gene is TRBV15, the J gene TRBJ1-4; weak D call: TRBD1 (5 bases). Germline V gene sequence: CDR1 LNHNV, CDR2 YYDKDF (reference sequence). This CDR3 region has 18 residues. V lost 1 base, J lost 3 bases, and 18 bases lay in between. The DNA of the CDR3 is TGTGCCACCAGCAGAGCGGGACGGATCGGGTCATCTAATGAAAAACTGTTTTTT. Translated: CATSRAGRIGSSNEKLFF.

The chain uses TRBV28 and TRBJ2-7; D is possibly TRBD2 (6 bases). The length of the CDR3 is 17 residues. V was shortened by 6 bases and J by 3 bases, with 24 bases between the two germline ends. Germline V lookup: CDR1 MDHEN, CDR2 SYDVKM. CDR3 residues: CASSLTQRVAEVYEQYF. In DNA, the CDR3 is TGTGCCAGCAGCCTAACCCAACGGGTAGCGGAAGTCTACGAGCAGTACTTC. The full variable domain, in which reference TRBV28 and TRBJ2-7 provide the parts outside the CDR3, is DVKVTQSSRYLVKRTGEKVFLECVQDMDHENMFWYRQDPGLGLRLIYFSYDVKMKEKGDIPEGYSVSREKKERFSLILESASTNQTSMYLCASSLTQRVAEVYEQYFGPGTRLTVT.

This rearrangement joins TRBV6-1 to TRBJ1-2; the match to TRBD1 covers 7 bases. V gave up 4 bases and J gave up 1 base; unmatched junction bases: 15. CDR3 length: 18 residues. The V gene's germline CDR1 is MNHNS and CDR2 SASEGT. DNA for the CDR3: TGTGCCAGCAGTGGGGACAGCCTTAAAACCAAACGTAACTATGGCTACACCTTC. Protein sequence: CASSGDSLKTKRNYGYTF.

The chain's CDR3 is CASSLGRWGNQPQHF. The CDR3, as DNA: TGTGCCAGCAGCTTAGGCAGGTGGGGCAATCAGCCCCAGCATTTT. This rearrangement joins TRBV7-8 to TRBJ1-5; D ambiguous. Germline lookup yields CDR1 SGHVS and CDR2 FQNEAQ. V lost 1 base and J 2 bases, leaving 9 bases between the germline ends. The CDR3 is 15 residues long.

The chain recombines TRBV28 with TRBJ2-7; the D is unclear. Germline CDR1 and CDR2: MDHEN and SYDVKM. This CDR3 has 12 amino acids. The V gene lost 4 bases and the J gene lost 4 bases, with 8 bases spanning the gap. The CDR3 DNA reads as TGTGCCAGCAGTTGGGGTGAATACGAGCAGTACTTC. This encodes CASSWGEYEQYF.

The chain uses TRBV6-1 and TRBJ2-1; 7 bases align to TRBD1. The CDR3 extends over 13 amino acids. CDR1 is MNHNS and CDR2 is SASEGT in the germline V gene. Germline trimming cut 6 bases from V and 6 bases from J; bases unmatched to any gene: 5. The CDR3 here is CASRNRGSNEQFF. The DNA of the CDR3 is TGTGCCAGCAGGAACAGGGGAAGCAATGAGCAGTTCTTC.

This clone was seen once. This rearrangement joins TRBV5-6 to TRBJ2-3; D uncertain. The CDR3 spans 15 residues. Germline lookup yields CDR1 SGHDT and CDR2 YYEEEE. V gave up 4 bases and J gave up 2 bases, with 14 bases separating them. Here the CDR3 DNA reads TGTGCCAGCAGCCCCTATTTCCCAGCCACAGATACGCAGTATTTT. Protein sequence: CASSPYFPATDTQYF. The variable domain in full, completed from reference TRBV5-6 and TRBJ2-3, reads DAGVTQSPTHLIKTRGQQVTLRCSPKSGHDTVSWYQQALGQGPQFIFQYYEEEERQRGNFPDRFSGHQFPNYSSELNVNALLLGDSALYLCASSPYFPATDTQYFGPGTRLTVL.

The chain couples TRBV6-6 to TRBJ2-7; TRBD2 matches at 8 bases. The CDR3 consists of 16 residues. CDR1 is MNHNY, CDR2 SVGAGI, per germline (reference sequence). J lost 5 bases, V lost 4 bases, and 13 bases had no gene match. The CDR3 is CASSSLRGARRDEQYF. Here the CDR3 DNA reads TGTGCCAGCAGTTCCCTGCGGGGGGCCCGCCGCGACGAGCAGTACTTC.

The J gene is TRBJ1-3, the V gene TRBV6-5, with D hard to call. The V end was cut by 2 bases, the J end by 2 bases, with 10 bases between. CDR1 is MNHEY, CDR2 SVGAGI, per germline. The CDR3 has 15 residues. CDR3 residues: CASSYRRSPGNTIYF. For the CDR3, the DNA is TGTGCCAGCAGTTACCGCAGGAGTCCTGGAAACACCATATATTTT.

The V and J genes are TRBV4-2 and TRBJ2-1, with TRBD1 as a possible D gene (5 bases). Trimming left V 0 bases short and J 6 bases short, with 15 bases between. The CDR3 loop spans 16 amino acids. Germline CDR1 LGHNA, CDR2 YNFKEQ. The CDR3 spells CASSQDLGLEANEQFF. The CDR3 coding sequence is TGTGCCAGCAGCCAAGATCTGGGGCTAGAAGCCAATGAGCAGTTCTTC.

CDR3 DNA: TGTGCCAGTAACAGCTATGGCTACACCTTC. Its protein is CASNSYGYTF. The chain uses TRBV19 and TRBJ1-2; no reliable D call. Germline CDR1 and CDR2: LNHDA and SQIVND (reference sequence). The V and J ends lost 7 bases and 4 bases respectively, with 4 bases between them. This CDR3 contains 10 residues. Variable domain in full (rest from reference TRBV19 and TRBJ1-2): DGGITQSPKYLFRKEGQNVTLSCEQNLNHDAMYWYRQDPGQGLRLIYYSQIVNDFQKGDIAEGYSVSREKKESFPLTVTSAQKNPTAFYLCASNSYGYTFGSGTRLTVV.

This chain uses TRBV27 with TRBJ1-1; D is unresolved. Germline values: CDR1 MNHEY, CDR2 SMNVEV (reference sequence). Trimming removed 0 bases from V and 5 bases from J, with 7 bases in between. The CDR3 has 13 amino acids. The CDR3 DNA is TGTGCCAGCAGTTTATCTTGGGAGACTGAAGCTTTCTTT. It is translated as CASSLSWETEAFF.

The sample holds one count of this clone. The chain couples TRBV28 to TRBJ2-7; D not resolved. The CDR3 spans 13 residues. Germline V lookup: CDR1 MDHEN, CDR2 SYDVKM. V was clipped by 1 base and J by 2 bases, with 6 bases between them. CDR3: CASSLSNAYEQYV. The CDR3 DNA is TGTGCCAGCAGTTTATCGAACGCCTACGAGCAGTACGTC.

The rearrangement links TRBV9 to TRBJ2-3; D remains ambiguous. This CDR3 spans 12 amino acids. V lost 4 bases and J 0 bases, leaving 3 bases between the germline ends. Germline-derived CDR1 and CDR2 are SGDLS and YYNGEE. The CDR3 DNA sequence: TGTGCCAGCAGCTCTAGCACAGATACGCAGTATTTT. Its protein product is CASSSSTDTQYF.

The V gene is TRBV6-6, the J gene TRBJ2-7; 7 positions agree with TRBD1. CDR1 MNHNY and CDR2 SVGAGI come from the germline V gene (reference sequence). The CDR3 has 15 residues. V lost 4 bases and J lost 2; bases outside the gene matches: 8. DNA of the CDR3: TGTGCCAGCAGTTCCCTACAGGGGACCCCCTACGAGCAGTACTTC. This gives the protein CASSSLQGTPYEQYF.

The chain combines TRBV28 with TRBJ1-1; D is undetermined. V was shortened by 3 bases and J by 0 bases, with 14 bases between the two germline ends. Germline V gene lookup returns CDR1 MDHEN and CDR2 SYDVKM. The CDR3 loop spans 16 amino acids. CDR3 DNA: TGTGCCAGCAGTTTTGAATCAGGATTCCTGAACACTGAAGCTTTCTTT. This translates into CASSFESGFLNTEAFF.

CDR3 DNA: TGTGCCAGCAGCTTATACGGGCCCCGAGGTCGGGATGAGCAGTTCTTC. This gives the protein CASSLYGPRGRDEQFF. The chain joins TRBV7-3 to TRBJ2-1, with no clear D. The CDR3 extends over 16 amino acids. CDR1 is SGHTA and CDR2 is FQGTGA in the germline V gene. V was clipped by 2 bases and J by 8 bases, with 19 bases between them.

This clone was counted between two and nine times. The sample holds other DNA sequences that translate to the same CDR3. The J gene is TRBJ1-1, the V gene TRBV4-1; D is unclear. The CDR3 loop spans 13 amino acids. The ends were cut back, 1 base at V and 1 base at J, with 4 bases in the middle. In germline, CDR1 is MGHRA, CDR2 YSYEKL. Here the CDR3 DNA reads TGCGCCAGCAGCCAAGTTGGGAACACTGAAGCTTTCTTT. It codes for CASSQVGNTEAFF.

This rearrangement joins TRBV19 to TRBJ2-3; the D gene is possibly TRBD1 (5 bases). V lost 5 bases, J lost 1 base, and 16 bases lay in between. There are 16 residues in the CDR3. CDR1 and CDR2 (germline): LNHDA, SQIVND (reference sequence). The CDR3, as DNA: TGTGCCAGTAGTCCCTGGGCAGGGTCGGGCACAGATACGCAGTATTTT. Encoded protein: CASSPWAGSGTDTQYF.

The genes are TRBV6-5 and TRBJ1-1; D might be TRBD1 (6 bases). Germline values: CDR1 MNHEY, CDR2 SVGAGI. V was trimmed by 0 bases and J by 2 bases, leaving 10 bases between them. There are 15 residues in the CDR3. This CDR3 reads CASSYSQGLNTEAFF. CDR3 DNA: TGTGCCAGCAGTTACTCCCAGGGGCTTAACACTGAAGCTTTCTTT.

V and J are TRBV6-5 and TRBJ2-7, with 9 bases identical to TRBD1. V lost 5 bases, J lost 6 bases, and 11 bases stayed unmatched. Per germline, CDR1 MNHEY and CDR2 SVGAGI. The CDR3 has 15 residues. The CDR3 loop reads CASSHSPGQGVEQYV. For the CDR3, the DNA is TGTGCCAGCAGTCACAGTCCGGGACAGGGAGTCGAGCAGTACGTC.